What follows are 13 T cell receptor beta chains derived from one specimen sequenced in a study of memory B cells and T cells in multiple sclerosis. Assay: immunoSEQ multiplex PCR; the TCRdb copy retains only in-frame clones and omits some. The table shows around 14,000 clones, with 69% occurring only once. Material for sequencing was memory (CD45RO+) CD4+ T cells from blood. The source of these receptors is a human donor with multiple sclerosis.

V gene TRBV2 combines with J gene TRBJ1-4; D is possibly TRBD1 (6 bases). CDR1 and CDR2 (germline): SNHLY, FYNNEI. The CDR3 covers 16 residues. The V end was cut by 8 bases, the J end by 10 bases, with 26 bases between. As DNA, the CDR3 is TGTGCCAGCGCTTCGGGGGGCGCGTCGAAGAAGGGAAAACTGTTTTTT. Protein: CASASGGASKKGKLFF.

The count of this clone is one. The CDR3 DNA reads TGTGCCAGCAGCTTCGGGACAGGGGGACGATATAGCAATCAGCCCCAGCATTTT. It encodes CASSFGTGGRYSNQPQHF. J is TRBJ1-5 and V is TRBV7-9; 11 bases line up with TRBD1. Per germline, CDR1 SEHNR and CDR2 FQNEAQ (reference sequence). CDR3 length: 18 residues. The V segment lost 3 bases and the J segment 0 bases; nucleotides outside the gene matches: 7.

The chain has TRBV27 and TRBJ2-3; D perhaps matches TRBD2 (5 bases). The CDR3 has 14 residues. The V gene's germline CDR1 is MNHEY and CDR2 SMNVEV (reference sequence). V was shortened by 8 bases and J by 6 bases, with 18 bases between the two germline ends. The CDR3 nucleotides read TGTGCCAGCTACCCCGCCGAGGGTTCGGATACGCAGTATTTT. This codes for CASYPAEGSDTQYF.

This clone was counted a few times. This rearrangement joins TRBV18 to TRBJ2-4; D perhaps matches TRBD1 (5 bases). Germline V gene lookup returns CDR1 KGHSH and CDR2 LQKENI. The CDR3 totals 14 residues. V dropped 6 bases and J dropped 1 base, with 10 bases sitting between them. CDR3 in DNA: TGTGCCAGCTCCTCACAGGCGGCCAAAAACATTCAGTACTTC. Encoded protein: CASSSQAAKNIQYF.

V and J are TRBV5-1 and TRBJ2-7, with D perhaps TRBD1 (6 bases). Germline V gene sequence: CDR1 SGHRS, CDR2 YFSETQ. Trimming pared 1 base from V and 6 bases from J, leaving 11 bases between. This CDR3 comprises 13 residues. The CDR3 nucleotides are TGCGCCAGCAGCTTGATACAGGGTGGCGAGCAGTACTTC. Translation: CASSLIQGGEQYF.

This clone has only a few counts. The chain employs TRBV15 and TRBJ2-2, with a weak D call TRBD1 (5 bases). CDR3 length: 16 amino acids. V shed 1 base and J shed 2 bases, with 11 bases lying between them. Germline lookup yields CDR1 LNHNV and CDR2 YYDKDF (reference sequence). CDR3 sequence reads: CATSRVGRGNTGELFF. The CDR3, as DNA: TGTGCCACCAGCAGAGTGGGTAGGGGCAACACCGGGGAGCTGTTTTTT. The full variable domain, its missing parts supplied by reference TRBV15 and TRBJ2-2, is DAMVIQNPRYQVTQFGKPVTLSCSQTLNHNVMYWYQQKSSQAPKLLFHYYDKDFNNEADTPDNFQSRRPNTSFCFLDIRSPGLGDTAMYLCATSRVGRGNTGELFFGEGSRLTVL.

The J gene is TRBJ2-1, the V gene TRBV6-4; 11 nucleotides match TRBD2. The ends lost 3 bases at V and 13 bases at J; junction bases unmatched: 5. This CDR3 is 13 amino acids long. The germline CDR1 and CDR2 sequences are MRHNA and SNTAGT. CDR3 residues: CASSEIAGGNQFF. DNA of the CDR3: TGTGCCAGCAGTGAAATAGCGGGGGGGAATCAGTTCTTC.

This clone was seen more than once but under ten times. The CDR3 region has the DNA TGCAGTGCTAGAGGCCCGGGTGGCTACACCTTC. Translating it yields CSARGPGGYTF. V gene TRBV20-1 combines with J gene TRBJ1-2; D is ambiguous. Germline assignment: CDR1 DFQATT and CDR2 SNEGSKA (reference sequence). Deletions cut 1 base from V and 7 bases from J, with 7 bases between. The CDR3 is 11 residues long.

The CDR3 DNA reads as TGCGCCAGCAGCTTGGATGGCAGGGGTAGTAGTGAGCAGTTCTTC. This codes for CASSLDGRGSSEQFF. This chain links TRBV5-1 with TRBJ2-1; TRBD1 is a possible D gene (6 bases). This CDR3 region has 15 residues. V was shortened by 0 bases and J by 9 bases, with 16 bases between the two germline ends. Germline V gene data show CDR1 as SGHRS and CDR2 as YFSETQ.

The CDR3 bases are TGCAGCGCTAGAGGTGATCGGTCTGGGGCCAACGTCCTGACTTTC. Its translation: CSARGDRSGANVLTF. The V and J genes are TRBV29-1 and TRBJ2-6; no definite D call. Germline CDR1 reads SQVTM; CDR2 reads ANQGSEA. The CDR3 extends over 15 amino acids. Deletions cut 7 bases from V and 1 base from J, with 14 bases between.

The V call is TRBV6-1, the J call TRBJ1-5; D gene uncertain. Germline CDR1 and CDR2: MNHNS and SASEGT. Trimming left V 0 bases short and J 0 bases short, with 15 bases between. The CDR3 is 18 residues long. The CDR3 region is CASSEAKVTPHSNQPQHF. The CDR3 DNA reads TGTGCCAGCAGTGAAGCTAAGGTGACACCCCATAGCAATCAGCCCCAGCATTTT.

The chain links TRBV5-1 to TRBJ2-7, with TRBD2 identical over 11 bases. This CDR3 has 16 residues. Germline CDR1 and CDR2: SGHRS and YFSETQ. J lost 0 bases, V lost 3 bases, and 5 bases had no gene match. The CDR3, as DNA: TGCGCCAGCAGCTACTCTAGCGGGGGGACCTCCTACGAGCAGTACTTC. It codes for CASSYSSGGTSYEQYF. Full variable domain (remainder filled in from reference TRBV5-1 and TRBJ2-7): KAGVTQTPRYLIKTRGQQVTLSCSPISGHRSVSWYQQTPGQGLQFLFEYFSETQRNKGNFPGRFSGRQFSNSRSEMNVSTLELGDSALYLCASSYSSGGTSYEQYFGPGTRLTVT.

The chain is built from TRBV5-1 and TRBJ2-3; 12 bases map to TRBD2. Germline lookup yields CDR1 SGHRS and CDR2 YFSETQ. V lost 0 bases and J lost 4; bases outside the gene matches: 6. The CDR3 has 17 residues. CDR3 residues: CASSLALASGGADTQYF. The CDR3, as DNA: TGCGCCAGCAGCTTGGCTTTGGCTAGCGGGGGGGCAGATACGCAGTATTTT.